The present T cell receptor (beta chain) was sequenced within a study of cytomegalovirus exposure and HLA in healthy donors. The CDR3 consists of 16 residues. Germline values: CDR1 SGHRS, CDR2 YFSETQ. After removal of 0 bases from V and 2 bases from J, the junction contained 3 bases not matched to a gene. General study findings and limits: Highly shared variants forming one cluster were likely a sequencing artifact. The authors later found most CMV-associated TCR beta chains appeared HLA-restricted.

The PCR ran on 60 Vbeta and 13 Jbeta primers. In the authors' methods: Later work found 65 million to 90 million unique TCR beta chains, with roughly 11 million shared. Method: immunoSEQ multiplex PCR; TCRdb's copy keeps in-frame clones and lacks some. V and J calls and clone size follow that table, whereas D and trimming were derived from the DNA. Here the sample spans about 140,000 clones, roughly 78% being singletons. In regard to this clone: Its antigen is undetermined.

J is TRBJ2-5 and V is TRBV5-1, with 11 bases identical to TRBD2. The sequence derives from a man aged 25-45 years in good health. Sequences were obtained from PBMCs. The CDR3 loop reads CASSLGGTSGQETQYF. CDR3 DNA sequence: TGCGCCAGCAGCTTGGGGGGGACTAGCGGTCAAGAGACCCAGTACTTC.